The rows below give T cell receptor beta chains drawn from one sample of a study of molecular identifiers for immune sequencing clone quantification. TCRdb reprocessed the PCR reads with MiXCR, giving one entry per CDR3 protein. The data show some 320,000 distinct CDR3 sequences, roughly a quarter seen once. The sample consisted of naive CD8+ T cells from blood, with Jurkat cell RNA spiked in. These receptors were taken from a human donor in good health. Some libraries in this study had Jurkat cell RNA spiked in. Both conserved end residues are part of each CDR3. The order of the fields is clone size, V gene, D gene, J gene, CDR3 DNA, CDR3 protein. The D gene is left open where the match is weak. The size entry is marked missing in some rows and otherwise reads once, few, many or a size class.

>many|TRBV28|NA|TRBJ1-3
TGTGCCAGCAGAGATTGGACCTCTGGAAACACCATATATTTT
CASRDWTSGNTIYF
>NA|TRBV9|NA|TRBJ2-3
TGTGCCAGCAGCGTGAGGGATACAGATACGCAGTATTTT
CASSVRDTDTQYF
>many|TRBV23-1|NA|TRBJ2-5
TGCGCCAGCAGTCGGGGGGCCAACGGAGGGGACCAGTACTTC
CASSRGANGGDQYF
>few|TRBV7-9|NA|TRBJ2-2
TGTGCCAGCAGCTTAACCTCCAACACCGGGGAGCTGTTTTTT
CASSLTSNTGELFF
>many|TRBV7-2|NA|TRBJ1-1
TGTGCCAGCAGCCCCGCGACAGAAGGAATACCTGAAGCTTTCTTT
CASSPATEGIPEAFF
>NA|TRBV20-1|TRBD2|TRBJ2-2
TGCAGTGCTCCCCTCGGGCTAGCGGGAGGGGGGTCTCGAGTTGTCACCGGGGAGCTGTTTTTT
CSAPLGLAGGGSRVVTGELFF
>few|TRBV19|NA|TRBJ2-7
TGTGCCAGTAGTATGACAGTCTCCTCCTACGAGCAGTACTTC
CASSMTVSSYEQYF
>NA|TRBV12-3/TRBV12-4|NA|TRBJ1-5
TGTGCCAGCAGTTTAATTCCGGGTCTCCTTGGATATAGCAATCAGCCCCAGCATTTT
CASSLIPGLLGYSNQPQHF
>many|TRBV7-9|NA|TRBJ2-7
TGTGCCAGCAGCTTAGTTCAAGGGACCGGCTACGAGCAGTACTTC
CASSLVQGTGYEQYF
>many|TRBV5-8|TRBD2|TRBJ2-1
TGTGCCAGCAGCTTCAATGGCGGGGGTAATGAGCAGTTCTTC
CASSFNGGGNEQFF
>few|TRBV6-5|NA|TRBJ2-1
TGTGCCAGCAGTTACTATAAACTGGACAATGAGCAGTTCTTC
CASSYYKLDNEQFF
>few|TRBV4-1|NA|TRBJ2-7
TGCGCCAGCAGCCAAAGAGCGGCCCGCAACGAGCAGTACTTC
CASSQRAARNEQYF
>NA|TRBV20-1|NA|TRBJ2-7
TGCAGTGCTAGAGATTTCGGGGGCCCCTACGAGCAGTACTTC
CSARDFGGPYEQYF
>NA|TRBV30|NA|TRBJ2-2
TGTGACTGGAGTGCGACCGGGGAGCTGTTTTTT
CDWSATGELFF
>NA|TRBV7-6|NA|TRBJ2-3
TGTGCCAGCAGCCCAACGGTCCAGCGGGCGCCAGATACGCAGTATTTT
CASSPTVQRAPDTQYF
>few|TRBV20-1|NA|TRBJ2-7
TGCAGTGCTAGAGAGGCGCCGAGGGAATCCTACGAGCAGTACTTC
CSAREAPRESYEQYF
>few|TRBV20-1|NA|TRBJ2-7
TGCAGTGCTACAGAGACGCAATTAACCTACGAGCAGTACTTC
CSATETQLTYEQYF
>many|TRBV29-1|TRBD1|TRBJ2-2
TGCAGCGCCCAGGGGGCAACCGGGGAGCTGTTTTTT
CSAQGATGELFF
>many|TRBV5-4|NA|TRBJ2-2
TGTGCCAGCAGCTTGAGGGGGAACACCGGGGAGCTGTTTTTT
CASSLRGNTGELFF
>many|TRBV7-2|TRBD1|TRBJ2-7
TGTGCCAGCAGCCCAGGACAGGGCGGCTACGAGCAGTACTTC
CASSPGQGGYEQYF
>NA|TRBV19|TRBD1|TRBJ2-7
TGTGCCAGTAGTGCAGGGGGTTCCAGCTACGAGCAGTACTTC
CASSAGGSSYEQYF
>NA|TRBV19|NA|TRBJ2-1
TGTGCCAGTAGACTAGGTTACAATGAGCAGTTCTTC
CASRLGYNEQFF
>NA|TRBV6-5|TRBD1|TRBJ1-4
TGTGCCAGCAGTCAGGGACAGGGTTTTGAAAAACTGTTTTTT
CASSQGQGFEKLFF
>few|TRBV14|NA|TRBJ1-4
TGTGCCAGCAGCCATTACAAGGGAGATGGTGAAAAACTGTTTTTT
CASSHYKGDGEKLFF
>NA|TRBV11-2|TRBD2|TRBJ2-3
TGTGCCAGCAGCTGGGGACTAGCGGGAGAGGTTGGCACAGATACGCAGTATTTT
CASSWGLAGEVGTDTQYF
>NA|TRBV19|NA|TRBJ1-1
TGTGCCAGTAGCATCCTGAACACTGAAGCTTTCTTT
CASSILNTEAFF
>few|TRBV20-1|NA|TRBJ2-7
TGCAGTGCTAGAGATCTCGGGGAAGCCTCCCTCTCCTACGAGCAGTACTTC
CSARDLGEASLSYEQYF
>few|TRBV5-6|NA|TRBJ2-7
TGTGCCAGCAGCTTGTACCAGGGAAGCGAGCAGTACTTC
CASSLYQGSEQYF
>many|TRBV7-9|NA|TRBJ2-5
TGTGCCAGCAGCTTAGAGACCCCGACAGGTTACCAAGAGACCCAGTACTTC
CASSLETPTGYQETQYF
>NA|TRBV27|TRBD2|TRBJ2-7
TGTGCCAGCAGTTCCATGACTAGCGGGTACGAGCAGTACTTC
CASSSMTSGYEQYF
>NA|TRBV20-1|NA|TRBJ2-3
TGCAGTGCGGAGGGATCAGATACGCAGTATTTT
CSAEGSDTQYF
>NA|TRBV3-1|NA|TRBJ1-1
TGTGCCAGCAGCCAAGACATGGACAGCAGCACTGTAGCTTTCTTT
CASSQDMDSSTVAFF
>many|TRBV30|NA|TRBJ2-1
TGTGCCTGGAGTCCTGCGGGACCCGCGGAGTTCTTC
CAWSPAGPAEFF
>NA|TRBV7-9|TRBD2|TRBJ2-7
TGTGCCAGCAGTTCCACCTACGGGACTAGTCTGTACGAGCAGTACTTC
CASSSTYGTSLYEQYF
>once|TRBV5-1|NA|TRBJ2-7
TGCGCCAGCAGCTTGGATGGCGGGGACTCAGCCTACGAGCAGTACTTC
CASSLDGGDSAYEQYF
>NA|TRBV5-4|TRBD1|TRBJ2-2
TGTGCCAGCAGCTTGGGGACAGGGCCCGTCGGCACCGGGGAGCTGTTTTTT
CASSLGTGPVGTGELFF
>few|TRBV4-1|TRBD1|TRBJ2-7
TGCGCCAGCAGCCAGGAGCACGGACAGGGGGCCTCCGAGCAGTACTTC
CASSQEHGQGASEQYF
>many|TRBV4-3|TRBD1|TRBJ2-7
TGCGCCAGCAGCCAAACGGGACAGGGCTACGAGCAGTACTTC
CASSQTGQGYEQYF
>many|TRBV29-1|TRBD2|TRBJ2-3
TGCAGCGTTGATGGGACTAGCGGAACGTATAGCACAGATACGCAGTATTTT
CSVDGTSGTYSTDTQYF
>few|TRBV12-3/TRBV12-4|NA|TRBJ2-7
TGTGCCAGCAGCCCCGCCATGGGGCCCACCGAGCAGTACTTC
CASSPAMGPTEQYF
>NA|TRBV20-1|TRBD2|TRBJ2-7
TGCAGTGCCCCGGGGGGTAACTACACCTACGAGCAGTACTTC
CSAPGGNYTYEQYF
>many|TRBV13|TRBD1|TRBJ2-4
TGTGCCAGCAGCCCAGGACAGGGACTAGCCAAAAACATTCAGTACTTC
CASSPGQGLAKNIQYF
>few|TRBV6-2/TRBV6-3|TRBD1|TRBJ2-6
TGTGCCAGCATCGAGACGTCCTGGACAGGGGTGTTGGGAGGGGCCAACGTCCTGACTTTC
CASIETSWTGVLGGANVLTF
>many|TRBV29-1|TRBD2|TRBJ2-2
TGCAGCGTTGAGTATGGACTAGCGGGAGTGGGCACCGGGGAGCTGTTTTTT
CSVEYGLAGVGTGELFF
>many|TRBV14|NA|TRBJ1-1
TGTGCCAGCAGCCAAGTTTCGGGGATGAACACTGAAGCTTTCTTT
CASSQVSGMNTEAFF
>many|TRBV9|NA|TRBJ1-1
TGTGCCAGCAGCGTAGATGGCTCCCCCGGGGGCACTGAAGCTTTCTTT
CASSVDGSPGGTEAFF
>many|TRBV12-3/TRBV12-4|NA|TRBJ2-1
TGTGCCAGCAGTCCCGGACTAACTTACAATGAGCAGTTCTTC
CASSPGLTYNEQFF
>few|TRBV28|TRBD1|TRBJ1-5
TGTGCCAGCAGTTCCTCGCGGCGACTGGACAGGGAGGGAGATAGCAATCAGCCCCAGCATTTT
CASSSSRRLDREGDSNQPQHF
>many|TRBV28|NA|TRBJ2-5
TGTGCCAGCAGTTTATTCTCGGTCCCGGGGGTAGAGACCCAGTACTTC
CASSLFSVPGVETQYF
>many|TRBV27|NA|TRBJ1-5
TGTGCCAGCAGTTTATTGTCGGCGGGTAATCAGCCCCAGCATTTT
CASSLLSAGNQPQHF
>few|TRBV29-1|TRBD2|TRBJ2-1
TGCAGCGCAATAGCGGGAGCCTACAATGAGCAGTTCTTC
CSAIAGAYNEQFF
>many|TRBV5-1|TRBD1|TRBJ1-1
TGCGCCAGCGCAACCTGGCCGGGACAGGGAGGAATGAACACTGAAGCTTTCTTT
CASATWPGQGGMNTEAFF
>NA|TRBV7-9|TRBD1|TRBJ1-4
TGTGCCAGCAGCTCGAGGGGGACAGGGGGAAGTGAAAAACTGTTTTTT
CASSSRGTGGSEKLFF
>NA|TRBV5-6|NA|TRBJ2-2
TGTGCCAGCAGCTTAAGGGGACTTCTGGGGCACACCGGGGAGCTGTTTTTT
CASSLRGLLGHTGELFF
>NA|TRBV12-3/TRBV12-4|NA|TRBJ2-3
TGTGCCAGCAGTTTAACAACAGTCTGGACAGATACGCAGTATTTT
CASSLTTVWTDTQYF
>few|TRBV15|NA|TRBJ2-7
TGTGCCACCAGCAGGGACAGCTCCTACGAGCAGTACTTC
CATSRDSSYEQYF
>few|TRBV19|TRBD2|TRBJ2-7
TGTGCCAGTAGTGCCTCTAGCGGTGATTACGAGCAGTACTTC
CASSASSGDYEQYF
>NA|TRBV2|NA|TRBJ1-5
TGTGCCAGCACGGGGGGGCAGGGTAATCAGCCCCAGCATTTT
CASTGGQGNQPQHF
>few|TRBV27|TRBD1|TRBJ2-2
TGTGCCAGCAGGGGACAGGGTACCGGGGAGCTGTTTTTT
CASRGQGTGELFF